This passage covers 5 T cell receptor beta chains from one sample sequenced in a study of blood T cell repertoires in COVID-19. Some clones are missing from TCRdb's copy, which holds only in-frame ones; the method was immunoSEQ multiplex PCR. The sample carries tens of thousands of clones, approximately 89% recorded once. The sample was peripheral blood. These receptors all come from a human donor with active COVID-19. The donor label of this sample is uncertain.

In its sample, this clone was seen once. This chain connects TRBV18 to TRBJ1-2; 7 positions agree with TRBD1. The germline V gene has CDR1 KGHSH and CDR2 LQKENI. V trimming: 4 bases; J trimming: 5 bases; junction bases outside the gene matches: 10. CDR3 size: 15 residues. CDR3 bases: TGTGCCAGCTCACAGTCACGAGGGACAGCATATGGCTACACCTTC. It specifies CASSQSRGTAYGYTF.

V and J are TRBV27 and TRBJ2-2, with a weak D call TRBD2 (5 bases). The CDR3 runs 16 residues. Germline V gene lookup returns CDR1 MNHEY and CDR2 SMNVEV (reference sequence). Trimming removed 4 bases at V and 5 bases at J, with 17 bases between. CDR3 coding DNA: TGTGCCAGCAGTTGGTCGACCCGGGGTTCGACCGGGGAGCTGTTTTTT. Protein: CASSWSTRGSTGELFF.

The chain joins TRBV9 to TRBJ2-5, with D maybe TRBD2 (5 bases). Germline CDR1 reads SGDLS; CDR2 reads YYNGEE. The length of the CDR3 is 14 residues. V lost 0 bases and J 5 bases, leaving 11 bases between the germline ends. Here the CDR3 DNA reads TGTGCCAGCAGCGTAGCGTCGACTACGGAGACCCAGTACTTC. Residues: CASSVASTTETQYF.

This clone came up a few times. The chain employs TRBV5-6 and TRBJ1-3; the D is unclear. The CDR3 runs 13 residues. V lost 7 bases to trimming and J lost 0 bases, with 8 bases between them. In germline, CDR1 is SGHDT, CDR2 YYEEEE. CDR3: CASFRGSGNTIYF. The CDR3 nucleotides are TGTGCCAGCTTCCGGGGCTCTGGAAACACCATATATTTT.

V gene TRBV4-2 combines with J gene TRBJ2-3; unclear D gene. Germline CDR1 reads LGHNA; CDR2 reads YNFKEQ. V was trimmed by 2 bases and J by 1 base, leaving 10 bases between them. The CDR3 contains 15 residues. The DNA of the CDR3 is TGTGCCAGCAGCCAACCGGCCCAGGGCACAGATACGCAGTATTTT. It is translated as CASSQPAQGTDTQYF.